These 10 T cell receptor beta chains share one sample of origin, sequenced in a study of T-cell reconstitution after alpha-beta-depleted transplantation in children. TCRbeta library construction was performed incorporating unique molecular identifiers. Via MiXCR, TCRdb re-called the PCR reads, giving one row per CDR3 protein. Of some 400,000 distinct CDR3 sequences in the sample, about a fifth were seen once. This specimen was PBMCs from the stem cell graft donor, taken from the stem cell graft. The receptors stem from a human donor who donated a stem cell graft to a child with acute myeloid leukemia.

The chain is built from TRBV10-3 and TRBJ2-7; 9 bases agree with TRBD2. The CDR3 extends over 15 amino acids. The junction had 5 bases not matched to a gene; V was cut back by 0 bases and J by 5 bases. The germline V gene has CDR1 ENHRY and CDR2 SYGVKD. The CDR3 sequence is CAISESGSGSDEQYF. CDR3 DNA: TGTGCCATCAGTGAGTCGGGTAGCGGGAGCGACGAGCAGTACTTC.

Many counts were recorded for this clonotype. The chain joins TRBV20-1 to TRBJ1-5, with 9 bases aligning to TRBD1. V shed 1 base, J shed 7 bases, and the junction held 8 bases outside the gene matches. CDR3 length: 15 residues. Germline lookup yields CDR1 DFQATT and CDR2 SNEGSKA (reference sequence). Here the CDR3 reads CSARGGQGQGQPQHF. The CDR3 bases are TGCAGTGCTAGAGGGGGACAGGGCCAGGGACAGCCCCAGCATTTT.

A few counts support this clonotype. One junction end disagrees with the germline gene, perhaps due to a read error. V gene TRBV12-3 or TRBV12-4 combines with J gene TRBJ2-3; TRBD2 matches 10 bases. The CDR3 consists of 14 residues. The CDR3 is CASSLAGEGDTQYF. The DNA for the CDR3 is TGTGCCAGCAGTCTAGCGGGAGAGGGAGATACGCAGTATTTT.

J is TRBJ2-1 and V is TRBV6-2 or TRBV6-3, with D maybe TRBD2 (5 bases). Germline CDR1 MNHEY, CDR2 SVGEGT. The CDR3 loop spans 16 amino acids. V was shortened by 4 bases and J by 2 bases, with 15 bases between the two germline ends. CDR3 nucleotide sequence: TGTGCCAGCAGTTCCCTTCGGGGAGTCGCCTACAATGAGCAGTTCTTC. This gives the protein CASSSLRGVAYNEQFF.

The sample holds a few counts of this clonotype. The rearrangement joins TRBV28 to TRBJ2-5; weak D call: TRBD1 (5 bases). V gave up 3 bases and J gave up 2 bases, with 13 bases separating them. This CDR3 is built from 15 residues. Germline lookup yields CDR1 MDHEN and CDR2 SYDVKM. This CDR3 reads CASSLMRRAQETQYF. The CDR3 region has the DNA TGTGCCAGCAGTTTGATGCGCAGGGCGCAAGAGACCCAGTACTTC.

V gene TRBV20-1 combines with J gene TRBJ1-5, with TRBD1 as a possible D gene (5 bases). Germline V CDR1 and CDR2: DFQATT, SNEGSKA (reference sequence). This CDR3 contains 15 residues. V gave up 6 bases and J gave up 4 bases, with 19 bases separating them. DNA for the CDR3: TGCAGTGCAATCACTGGGGCTGGCCGGAATCAGCCCCAGCATTTT. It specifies CSAITGAGRNQPQHF.

CDR3 nucleotide sequence: TGTGCCACCAGTGACGGGACAGGGAACACCGGGGAGCTGTTTTTT. Protein sequence: CATSDGTGNTGELFF. This chain links TRBV24-1 with TRBJ2-2, with 8 bases identical to TRBD1. The CDR3 extends over 15 amino acids. CDR1 and CDR2 (germline): KGHDR, SFDVKD. Trimming took 4 bases from V and 1 from J; bases not matched to a gene: 1.

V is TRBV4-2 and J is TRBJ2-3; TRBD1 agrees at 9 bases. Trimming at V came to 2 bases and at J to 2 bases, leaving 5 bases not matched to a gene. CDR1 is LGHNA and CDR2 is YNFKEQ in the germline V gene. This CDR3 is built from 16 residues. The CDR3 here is CASSQPGQGNTDTQYF. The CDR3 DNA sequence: TGTGCCAGCAGCCAACCTGGACAGGGGAACACAGATACGCAGTATTTT.

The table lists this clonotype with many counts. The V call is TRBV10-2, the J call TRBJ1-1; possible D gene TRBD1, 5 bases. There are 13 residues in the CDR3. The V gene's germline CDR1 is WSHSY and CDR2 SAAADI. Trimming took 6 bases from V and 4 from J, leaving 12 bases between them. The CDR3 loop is CASSREGFTEAFF. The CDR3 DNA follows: TGCGCCAGCAGCAGGGAAGGGTTCACTGAAGCTTTCTTT.

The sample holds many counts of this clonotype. The DNA of the CDR3 is TGTGCCAGCAGCCTTAGGACTAGCGCGACCTACGAGCAGTACTTC. Encoded protein: CASSLRTSATYEQYF. The rearrangement links TRBV7-9 to TRBJ2-7; 9 bases agree with TRBD2. The CDR3 has 15 amino acids. The germline CDR1 and CDR2 sequences are SEHNR and FQNEAQ (reference sequence). Trimming removed 5 bases from V and 2 bases from J; junction bases left unmatched: 7.